The source of this TCR beta chain is a study of PD-1 blockade in classical Hodgkin lymphoma. Time point in this sample: cycle 4 day 1 (C4D1), after less than 7 weeks of nivolumab. There was relapse after autologous stem cell transplantation in every patient, and there was variation in brentuximab vedotin exposure. Complete response, partial response or progressive disease constituted the best response categories observed. Study results and caveats: Significantly greater TCR diversity emerged by C4D1 in CD4+ cells but not CD8+ cells. Baseline diversity in complete responders resembled that of newly diagnosed patients. Compared with healthy donors, newly diagnosed patients reportedly showed lower baseline TCR diversity.

With V trimmed by 4 bases and J by 4 bases, 8 bases remained unmatched. The CDR3 is 16 amino acids. Looked up from germline, CDR1 is SGDLS and CDR2 is YYNGEE. About this clone: The antigen remains unidentified.

Assay: immunoSEQ multiplex PCR; the TCRdb copy retains only in-frame clones and omits some. The repertoire consists of 100,000 or so clones, with about nine tenths occurring once and the leading ten covering under 20%. The chain carries TRBV9 and TRBJ2-5; 12 bases line up with TRBD2. The source of this sequence is a human donor with classical Hodgkin lymphoma. The sample consisted of peripheral blood mononuclear cells (PBMCs), taken before the fourth cycle of nivolumab. The CDR3 loop reads CASSLRRLAGVETQYF. In DNA form, the CDR3 reads TGTGCCAGCAGCCTTCGTCGACTAGCGGGAGTAGAGACCCAGTACTTC. The variable domain in full, with the rest retrieved from reference TRBV9 and TRBJ2-5, is DSGVTQTPKHLITATGQRVTLRCSPRSGDLSVYWYQQSLDQGLQFLIQYYNGEERAKGNILERFSAQQFPDLHSELNLSSLELGDSALYFCASSLRRLAGVETQYFGPGTRLLVL.